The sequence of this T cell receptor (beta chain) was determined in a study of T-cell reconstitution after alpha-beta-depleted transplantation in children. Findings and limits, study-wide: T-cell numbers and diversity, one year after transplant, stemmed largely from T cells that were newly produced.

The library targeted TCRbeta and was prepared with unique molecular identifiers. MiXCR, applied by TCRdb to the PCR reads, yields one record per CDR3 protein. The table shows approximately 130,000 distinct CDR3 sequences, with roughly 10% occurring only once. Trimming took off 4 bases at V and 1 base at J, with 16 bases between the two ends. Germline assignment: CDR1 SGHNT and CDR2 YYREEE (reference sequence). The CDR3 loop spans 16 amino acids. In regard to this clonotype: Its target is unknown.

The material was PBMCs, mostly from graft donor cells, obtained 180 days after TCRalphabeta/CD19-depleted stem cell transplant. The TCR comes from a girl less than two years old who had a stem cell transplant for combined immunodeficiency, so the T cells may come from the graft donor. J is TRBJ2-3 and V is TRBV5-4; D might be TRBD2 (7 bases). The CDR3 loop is CASSPGGYRGTDTQYF. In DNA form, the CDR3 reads TGTGCCAGCAGCCCGGGGGGCTATCGGGGCACAGATACGCAGTATTTT.